Given below is one T cell receptor beta chain in context. J gave up 5 bases and V 8 bases, and 8 bases lay outside the gene matches. Germline lookup yields CDR1 MNHEY and CDR2 SMNVEV (reference sequence). The CDR3 consists of 14 residues. These data are taken from a study of shared clonotypes between healthy human individuals. Study summary: Researchers drew samples from two women and a few men aged 18 to 49.

The genomic DNA of each subset was split evenly across several immunoSEQ plates. It was around 180 ng DNA, about 30,000 T cell genomes, that sorted-subset replicate PCRs used. This table comes from immunoSEQ multiplex PCR, and its TCRdb copy is limited to in-frame clones, with some not included. The sample lists 2 million to 2.5 million clones, roughly 95% seen once, with roughly 0.13% in the top ten. The sequence was obtained from a young man in good health. The J gene is TRBJ2-2, the V gene TRBV27; 7 bases map to TRBD1. Sequenced material: naive CD4+ T cells sorted from blood. The sample's subset: CD45RA+ positively selected. CDR3 sequence reads: CASRTGVETGELFF. DNA of the CDR3: TGTGCCAGCCGTACAGGGGTTGAAACCGGGGAGCTGTTTTTT.